This is a list of T cell receptor beta chains from one sample in a study of T-cell memory formation after mild COVID-19. TCRdb re-analysed the 5' RACE reads in MiXCR, keeping a single row per CDR3 protein. In the table there are about 82,000 distinct CDR3 sequences, roughly 15% of which are singletons. Material: PBMCs or a T cell subset sorted from them (not recorded which). Receptors originate from a man between 18 and 29 years old who had mild COVID-19 (a few samples of this study predate the infection). Cell type and time point are not known. The CDR3 runs from the conserved cysteine through the conserved F or W. Fields, in order: J gene, clone size, V gene, D gene, CDR3 protein, CDR3 DNA. D genes are given only for firm matches. Clone size is given for some rows only: seen once, a few or many times, or a class if the clone is expanded.

>TRBJ2-7|once|TRBV7-9|TRBD2
CASSNGLAGASYEQYF
TGTGCCAGCAGCAACGGACTAGCGGGGGCCTCCTACGAGCAGTACTTC
>TRBJ1-2|many|TRBV20-1|TRBD1
CSARDGDRGNYGYTF
TGCAGTGCTAGAGATGGGGACAGGGGAAACTATGGCTACACCTTC
>TRBJ2-2|few|TRBV6-2/TRBV6-3|TRBD1
CASRQDRDLTGELFF
TGTGCCAGCAGACAGGACAGGGACTTAACCGGGGAGCTGTTTTTT
>TRBJ2-5|NA|TRBV11-2|TRBD2
CASSYSGGKETQYF
TGTGCCAGCAGCTACAGCGGGGGGAAAGAGACCCAGTACTTC
>TRBJ2-6|NA|TRBV6-2/TRBV6-3|NA
CASSYSRVSGANVLTF
TGTGCCAGCAGTTACTCGAGAGTCTCTGGGGCCAACGTCCTGACTTTC
>TRBJ2-3|NA|TRBV18|NA
CASSPGGTIPSTDTQYF
TGTGCCAGCTCACCAGGCGGGACGATTCCTAGCACAGATACGCAGTATTTT
>TRBJ2-7|few|TRBV7-6|NA
CASSARGSSYEQYF
TGTGCCAGCAGTGCCAGGGGCTCTTCCTACGAGCAGTACTTC
>TRBJ1-2|NA|TRBV5-1|NA
CASSLAGAGGYTF
TGCGCCAGCAGCTTGGCGGGGGCCGGTGGCTACACCTTC
>TRBJ1-1|few|TRBV11-2|TRBD1
CASSQTGGTEAFF
TGTGCCAGCAGCCAGACAGGGGGCACTGAAGCTTTCTTT
>TRBJ2-1|NA|TRBV6-2/TRBV6-3|NA
CAITGIHNEQFF
TGTGCCATAACAGGGATCCACAATGAGCAGTTCTTC
>TRBJ2-7|few|TRBV4-1|NA
CASSQDEGPPYEQYF
TGCGCCAGCAGCCAAGACGAGGGCCCCCCCTACGAGCAGTACTTC
>TRBJ2-2|few|TRBV6-4|TRBD2
CASSDSAGGAGTGELFF
TGTGCCAGCAGTGACTCTGCCGGGGGGGCCGGTACCGGGGAGCTGTTTTTT
>TRBJ2-1|NA|TRBV3-1|NA
CASSHPEVGSGYEQFF
TGTGCCAGCAGCCATCCGGAGGTCGGCTCCGGCTATGAGCAGTTCTTC
>TRBJ1-1|NA|TRBV4-1|NA
CASSSREVTEAFF
TGCGCCAGCAGCTCACGGGAGGTCACTGAAGCTTTCTTT
>TRBJ1-2|NA|TRBV4-3|TRBD1
CASSQGQGPYGYTF
TGCGCCAGCAGCCAAGGACAGGGACCCTATGGCTACACCTTC
>TRBJ1-5|few|TRBV15|NA
CATSRDWGVASNQPQHF
TGTGCCACCAGCAGAGATTGGGGAGTGGCTAGCAATCAGCCCCAGCATTTT
>TRBJ1-1|once|TRBV28|NA
CASSLTGLGTEALF
TGTGCCAGCAGTTTAACCGGACTGGGCACTGAAGCTTTATTT
>TRBJ2-5|NA|TRBV25-1|TRBD1
CASSQPTGGGETQYF
TGTGCCAGCAGTCAGCCGACAGGGGGCGGAGAGACCCAGTACTTC
>TRBJ1-1|NA|TRBV5-6|NA
CASSSPGQTLNTEAFF
TGTGCCAGCAGCTCCCCTGGGCAGACCTTGAACACTGAAGCTTTCTTT
>TRBJ2-3|NA|TRBV6-5|NA
CASSYSTDSSTDTQYF
TGTGCCAGCAGTTACTCGACAGATAGTAGCACAGATACGCAGTATTTT
>TRBJ1-2|NA|TRBV7-2|NA
CASSPHLRGEDGYTF
TGTGCCAGCAGCCCCCACTTGAGGGGGGAAGATGGCTACACCTTC
>TRBJ1-1|NA|TRBV3-1|TRBD1
CASSQSGTGLNTEAFF
TGTGCCAGCAGCCAAAGCGGGACAGGGCTGAACACTGAAGCTTTCTTT
>TRBJ2-1|many|TRBV7-6|NA
CASSLAPSATGLEQFF
TGTGCCAGCAGCTTAGCGCCTTCGGCAACGGGCCTTGAGCAGTTCTTC
>TRBJ1-5|many|TRBV7-9|NA
CASSPSGGPQHF
TGTGCCAGCAGCCCCAGTGGCGGCCCCCAGCATTTT
>TRBJ2-6|NA|TRBV9|TRBD1
CASSVSGGSGANVLTF
TGTGCCAGCAGCGTGTCAGGGGGCAGTGGGGCCAACGTCCTGACTTTC
>TRBJ2-2|many|TRBV6-4|TRBD2
CASSDSSGGTGELFF
TGTGCCAGCAGTGACTCTAGCGGGGGCACCGGGGAGCTGTTTTTT
>TRBJ2-7|few|TRBV29-1|TRBD1
CSVLGQALDEQYF
TGCAGCGTCCTGGGACAGGCGTTAGACGAGCAGTACTTC
>TRBJ1-2|NA|TRBV4-3|NA
CASSQDYDNYGYTF
TGCGCCAGCAGCCAAGATTACGATAACTATGGCTACACCTTC
>TRBJ2-2|NA|TRBV7-9|NA
CASSLLNSGELFF
TGTGCCAGCAGCTTATTAAACTCCGGGGAGCTGTTTTTT
>TRBJ1-1|NA|TRBV6-2/TRBV6-3|NA
CASTNGRNTEAFF
TGTGCCAGCACCAACGGGAGGAACACTGAAGCTTTCTTT
>TRBJ1-1|few|TRBV19|TRBD1
CASGQGAVYEAFF
TGTGCCAGTGGACAGGGGGCAGTGTATGAAGCTTTCTTT
>TRBJ2-1|many|TRBV7-9|TRBD1
CASSLRDRDNEQFF
TGTGCCAGCAGCTTGAGGGACAGGGACAATGAGCAGTTCTTC
>TRBJ2-3|NA|TRBV4-1|NA
CASSQDGGTQYF
TGCGCCAGCAGCCAAGATGGGGGTACGCAGTATTTT
>TRBJ1-3|NA|TRBV12-3/TRBV12-4|NA
CACSGNTIYF
TGTGCCTGCTCTGGAAACACCATATATTTT
>TRBJ1-1|NA|TRBV4-1|TRBD1
CASSHWDRAGAFF
TGCGCCAGCAGCCATTGGGACAGGGCAGGGGCTTTCTTT
>TRBJ2-3|few|TRBV12-3/TRBV12-4|TRBD2
CASSPNLAGGTDTQYF
TGTGCCAGCAGCCCAAATTTAGCGGGGGGCACAGATACGCAGTATTTT
>TRBJ1-5|NA|TRBV6-2/TRBV6-3|TRBD1
CASSDGTGPYSNQPQHF
TGTGCCAGCAGCGACGGGACAGGGCCATATAGCAATCAGCCCCAGCATTTT
>TRBJ1-2|few|TRBV27|NA
CASSDSAYGYTF
TGTGCCAGCAGCGACAGTGCCTATGGCTACACCTTC
>TRBJ2-1|medium-sized|TRBV7-6|NA
CASSVSTGRNEQFF
TGTGCCAGCAGCGTAAGCACAGGGCGCAATGAGCAGTTCTTC
>TRBJ1-4|few|TRBV4-1|TRBD1
CASSQEGGQGEKLFF
TGCGCCAGCAGCCAAGAGGGAGGACAGGGGGAAAAACTGTTTTTT
>TRBJ2-3|NA|TRBV6-2/TRBV6-3|TRBD1
CASSGGQLTDTQYF
TGTGCCAGCAGTGGGGGACAGCTCACAGATACGCAGTATTTT
>TRBJ1-5|NA|TRBV7-9|TRBD1
CASSQAGTGGQPQHF
TGTGCCAGCAGCCAAGCCGGGACAGGGGGACAGCCCCAGCATTTT
>TRBJ1-6|few|TRBV6-6|NA
CASSYSGPLHF
TGTGCCAGCAGTTACTCTGGGCCCCTCCACTTT
>TRBJ1-1|NA|TRBV7-6|NA
CASSLGAVTSENTEAFF
TGTGCCAGCAGCTTAGGGGCAGTAACTTCGGAGAACACTGAAGCTTTCTTT
>TRBJ1-5|NA|TRBV11-2|NA
CASSSGGGRGNQPQHF
TGTGCCAGCAGCTCCGGGGGGGGACGGGGCAATCAGCCCCAGCATTTT
>TRBJ1-2|NA|TRBV7-2|NA
CASSSSGVDYGYTF
TGTGCCAGCAGCTCGTCAGGGGTGGACTATGGCTACACCTTC
>TRBJ1-1|few|TRBV6-4|NA
CASSDALGKWTEAFF
TGTGCCAGCAGTGACGCTCTGGGGAAATGGACTGAAGCTTTCTTT
>TRBJ2-3|NA|TRBV7-9|TRBD1
CASSSGTGRGTDTQYF
TGTGCCAGCAGCTCGGGGACAGGGCGCGGCACAGATACGCAGTATTTT
>TRBJ2-1|NA|TRBV18|NA
CASSYRDGKRLTYNEQFF
TGTGCCAGCTCGTACCGGGACGGGAAACGGCTAACCTACAATGAGCAGTTCTTC
>TRBJ2-4|NA|TRBV7-9|TRBD1
CASSFDRGIDIQYF
TGTGCCAGCAGCTTCGACAGGGGGATAGACATTCAGTACTTC
>TRBJ1-1|few|TRBV4-2|TRBD1
CASSQVTVGDRGNTEAFF
TGTGCCAGCAGCCAAGTAACAGTAGGGGACAGGGGGAACACTGAAGCTTTCTTT
>TRBJ2-3|NA|TRBV7-7|NA
CASSAGRGDTQYF
TGTGCCAGCAGCGCGGGCCGGGGGGATACGCAGTATTTT
>TRBJ1-2|few|TRBV4-1|TRBD1
CASSHDGQGNYGYTF
TGCGCCAGCAGCCATGATGGACAGGGCAACTATGGCTACACCTTC
>TRBJ2-6|NA|TRBV30|NA
CAWTTGLSGANVLTF
TGTGCCTGGACAACAGGCCTCTCTGGGGCCAACGTCCTGACTTTC